The present T cell receptor (beta chain) was sequenced within a study of T cell changes during pregnancy in multiple sclerosis. The germline V gene has CDR1 MGHRA and CDR2 YSYEKL. The trim removed 2 bases at V and 7 bases at J, leaving 13 bases unmatched. The CDR3 sequence is 16 residues long. The table came from immunoSEQ multiplex PCR; TCRdb's copy has only in-frame clones and leaves some out. The table records some 34,000 clones, 85% to 95% of them present only once. This chain uses TRBV4-1 with TRBJ1-2; 7 positions match TRBD1. The source was CD4+ T cells from peripheral blood mononuclear cells, collected in the third trimester of pregnancy. The TCR was taken from a female donor in good health, enrolled as a control in a pregnancy study. The CDR3 protein is CASSQLTGTAAGGYTF. CDR3 nucleotide sequence: TGCGCCAGCAGCCAATTAACCGGGACAGCCGCCGGTGGCTACACCTTC.